The clone carrying this T cell receptor beta chain was seen once. This sample stems from a study of blood T cell repertoires in COVID-19. As handled by the study authors: Reference gene primer amplification gave estimated nucleated cell counts. The table came from immunoSEQ multiplex PCR; TCRdb's copy has only in-frame clones and leaves some out. Clone size and the V and J calls come from that table; the DNA yielded D and trimming. The sample consists of about 670,000 clones, 85% to 90% of them appearing once. The CDR3 has 15 amino acids. Trimming took 2 bases from V and 1 from J, leaving 11 bases between them. Germline CDR1 KGHSH, CDR2 LQKENI.

The chain recombines TRBV18 with TRBJ1-1, with D maybe TRBD1 (5 bases). What was sequenced was peripheral blood. This clonotype originated in a woman aged 18-29 years with acute or convalescent COVID-19. The CDR3 DNA reads TGTGCCAGCTCACCATTTTACGGGGGGAACACTGAAGCTTTCTTT. It yields the protein CASSPFYGGNTEAFF.